This T cell receptor beta chain stems from a study of blood T cells in healthy people across ages. General study points: Comparison with aged donors showed that long-lived donors had more naive CD4+ cells and higher diversity. The authors considered diversity estimates from one million T cells to be underestimates.

With each sample, at least 5 micrograms of total RNA were extracted. Primers used in a second PCR of roughly 6 to 11 cycles were a sample-barcoded 5' primer and a J-beta primer mix. A template-switch adaptor containing 12 random nucleotides labeled each cDNA molecule. One entry per CDR3 protein results from TCRdb running MiXCR on the 5' RACE reads. Of around 280,000 distinct CDR3 sequences listed, 25% to 30% are singletons. This clonotype was detected a few times. Its antigen is as yet unknown. Germline V gene sequence: CDR1 LNHNV, CDR2 YYDKDF (reference sequence). With 6 bases clipped from V and 0 bases from J, the junction kept 5 bases outside the gene matches. The CDR3 has 18 residues.

This TCR was sampled from a woman between 70 and 85 years old in good health. Input material: blood. The V gene is TRBV15, the J gene TRBJ2-1, with 16 bases that match TRBD2. The CDR3, as DNA: TGTGCCACCAGGGGACTAGCGGGAGGGGTACGCTCCTACAATGAGCAGTTCTTC. Encoded protein: CATRGLAGGVRSYNEQFF. The full variable domain, rest sourced from reference TRBV15 and TRBJ2-1, is DAMVIQNPRYQVTQFGKPVTLSCSQTLNHNVMYWYQQKSSQAPKLLFHYYDKDFNNEADTPDNFQSRRPNTSFCFLDIRSPGLGDTAMYLCATRGLAGGVRSYNEQFFGPGTRLTVL.